These 17 T cell receptor beta chains were sequenced from one sample in a study of T-cell reconstitution after alpha-beta-depleted transplantation in children. Using unique molecular identifiers, the investigators prepared the TCRbeta library. Each CDR3 protein gets one entry after TCRdb re-called the PCR reads with MiXCR. The sample contains over 200,000 distinct CDR3 sequences, about 15% of which appear only once. The sample consisted of PBMCs, mostly from graft donor cells, taken 360 days after TCRalphabeta/CD19-depleted stem cell transplant. The receptor set was obtained from a male patient between 2 and 15 years old who had a stem cell transplant for acute lymphoblastic leukemia, so the T cells may come from the graft donor.

Only a few counts were recorded for this clonotype. This chain uses TRBV28 with TRBJ1-2, with unresolved D. The germline V and J ends were trimmed by 3 bases and 4 bases, with 12 bases remaining between them. Germline values: CDR1 MDHEN, CDR2 SYDVKM. The CDR3 consists of 14 residues. The CDR3 sequence is CASSFPPARYGYTF. The CDR3 DNA follows: TGTGCCAGCAGTTTCCCACCAGCCCGCTATGGCTACACCTTC.

This clonotype was detected only a few times. J is TRBJ2-5 and V is TRBV25-1; the D is unclear. The CDR3 loop spans 13 amino acids. The germline V gene has CDR1 MGHDK and CDR2 SYGVNS. Deletions cut 3 bases from V and 5 bases from J, with 10 bases between. The chain's CDR3 is CASSDPIPETQYF. In nucleotides, the CDR3 is TGTGCCAGCAGTGACCCAATTCCGGAGACCCAGTACTTC.

The chain is built from TRBV10-3 and TRBJ2-3; no reliable D call. The CDR3 is 15 amino acids. V was trimmed by 4 bases and J by 0 bases, leaving 11 bases between them. Germline V lookup: CDR1 ENHRY, CDR2 SYGVKD. CDR3 loop: CAISGVSLSTDTQYF. CDR3 in DNA: TGTGCCATCAGTGGGGTTTCGCTTAGCACAGATACGCAGTATTTT.

This clonotype was detected only a few times. This sequence joins TRBV12-3 or TRBV12-4 and TRBJ2-5; 11 bases line up with TRBD2. Trimming removed 5 bases from V and 5 bases from J; junction bases left unmatched: 7. This CDR3 comprises 15 residues. CDR3 loop: CASSPSSGGIETQYF. The CDR3 DNA sequence: TGTGCCAGCAGTCCCTCTAGCGGGGGGATCGAGACCCAGTACTTC.

This chain uses TRBV10-1 with TRBJ2-5; 9 positions match TRBD1. Trimming took 2 bases from V and 3 from J; bases not matched to a gene: 1. The CDR3 is 14 amino acids. The germline gives CDR1 WNHNN, CDR2 SYGVQD (reference sequence). CDR3 bases: TGCGCCAGCAGTGAGGGGGACAGGGAAGAGACCCAGTACTTC. Its translation: CASSEGDREETQYF.

This clonotype was observed a few times. The rearrangement joins TRBV7-2 to TRBJ2-1; unclear D gene. The CDR3 has 12 residues. The germline V gene encodes CDR1 SGHTA and CDR2 FQGNSA. V lost 3 bases to trimming and J lost 8 bases, with 8 bases between them. CDR3 coding DNA: TGTGCCAGCAGCTTCTTCGCAGATGAGCAGTTCTTC. It is translated as CASSFFADEQFF. The complete variable domain, with remaining parts taken from reference TRBV7-2 and TRBJ2-1, reads GAGVSQSPSNKVTEKGKDVELRCDPISGHTALYWYRQSLGQGLEFLIYFQGNSAPDKSGLPSDRFSAERTGGSVSTLTIQRTQQEDSAVYLCASSFFADEQFFGPGTRLTVL.

This clonotype came up a few times. The J gene is TRBJ2-1, the V gene TRBV4-1; 11 positions match TRBD2. Per the germline V gene, CDR1 is MGHRA and CDR2 is YSYEKL. J lost 6 bases, V lost 2 bases, and 6 bases had no gene match. The CDR3 loop spans 16 amino acids. This chain's CDR3 is CASSQIAGGPSNEQFF. The CDR3 DNA sequence: TGCGCCAGCAGCCAAATAGCGGGAGGGCCTTCCAATGAGCAGTTCTTC.

The table lists this clonotype with a few counts. The chain has TRBV20-1 and TRBJ2-4, with TRBD2 as a possible D gene (6 bases). The V gene lost 7 bases and the J gene lost 7 bases, with 14 bases spanning the gap. The germline V gene has CDR1 DFQATT and CDR2 SNEGSKA (reference sequence). The CDR3 has 12 residues. CDR3 protein: CSVSSGENIQYF. The CDR3 coding sequence is TGCAGTGTCAGTTCGGGGGAGAACATTCAGTACTTC.

This clonotype was counted between two and nine times. The gene calls are TRBV6-1 and TRBJ2-7; D is unclear. The V and J ends lost 1 base and 4 bases respectively, with 11 bases between them. CDR1 and CDR2 from the germline V gene are MNHNS and SASEGT. The CDR3 runs 14 residues. For the CDR3, the DNA is TGTGCCAGCAGTGAAGTTGGTCCAAGGTACGAGCAGTACTTC. Encoded protein: CASSEVGPRYEQYF.

This clonotype was picked up a small number of times. Because it lacks the conserved phenylalanine or tryptophan at the end, this CDR3 is likely a read error. The J gene is TRBJ1-1, the V gene TRBV5-1; 7 nucleotides align to TRBD1. The V and J ends lost 0 bases and 6 bases, in that order; junction bases with no gene match: 2. Germline values: CDR1 SGHRS, CDR2 YFSETQ. The CDR3 consists of 13 residues. The DNA for the CDR3 is TGCGCCAGCAGCTTGGCCGGACAGGCTGAAGCTTTCCTT. Protein product: CASSLAGQAEAFL.

The V and J genes are TRBV28 and TRBJ1-4, with no clear D. CDR1 is MDHEN, CDR2 SYDVKM, per germline. CDR3 length: 13 amino acids. The germline V and J ends were trimmed by 3 bases and 8 bases, with 10 bases remaining between them. The CDR3 DNA sequence: TGTGCCAGCAGTTTGGAGATAGGGGAAAAACTGTTTTTT. As protein: CASSLEIGEKLFF.

This clonotype was seen a few times. The chain joins TRBV6-1 to TRBJ2-5; D may be TRBD1 (6 bases). With 6 bases removed from V and 8 bases from J, the gap between germline ends came to 19 bases. Germline V gives CDR1 MNHNS, CDR2 SASEGT. The CDR3 loop spans 14 amino acids. The CDR3 loop is CASSQGYPIDTQYF. In DNA, the CDR3 is TGTGCCAGCAGCCAGGGGTACCCAATTGATACCCAGTACTTC.

This chain joins TRBV6-5 and TRBJ2-2; TRBD2 matches 8 bases. This CDR3 region has 17 residues. CDR1 and CDR2 from the germline V gene are MNHEY and SVGAGI. V was clipped by 2 bases and J by 0 bases; unmatched bases: 5. The CDR3 DNA sequence: TGTGCCAGCAGTTACCCAGCGGGGGAGACGAACACCGGGGAGCTGTTTTTT. This gives the protein CASSYPAGETNTGELFF.

In this sample, this clonotype turned up a few times. This chain's CDR3 is CASSLGPLLPRDEQYF. In DNA form, the CDR3 reads TGTGCCAGCAGCTTAGGCCCCCTATTGCCTCGGGACGAGCAGTACTTC. This chain joins TRBV7-7 and TRBJ2-7, with D unclear. Germline CDR1 and CDR2: SSHAT and FNYEAQ (reference sequence). This CDR3 spans 16 amino acids. Trimming cost V 1 base and J 5 bases, with 18 bases left between them.

The chain carries TRBV7-2 and TRBJ2-5; D might be TRBD1 (6 bases). V dropped 10 bases and J dropped 3 bases, with 9 bases sitting between them. The CDR3 totals 11 residues. CDR1 SGHTA and CDR2 FQGNSA come from the germline V gene. The CDR3 sequence: CATGAEETQYF. CDR3 nucleotide sequence: TGTGCCACAGGGGCCGAAGAGACCCAGTACTTC.

The chain combines TRBV5-1 with TRBJ1-5; D unclear. The CDR3 covers 13 residues. V dropped 4 bases and J dropped 6 bases, with 11 bases sitting between them. The germline gives CDR1 SGHRS, CDR2 YFSETQ. The CDR3 nucleotides read TGCGCCAGCAGCATATGGGTCGGTCAGCCCCAGCATTTT. This encodes CASSIWVGQPQHF. Variable domain in full (rest from reference TRBV5-1 and TRBJ1-5): KAGVTQTPRYLIKTRGQQVTLSCSPISGHRSVSWYQQTPGQGLQFLFEYFSETQRNKGNFPGRFSGRQFSNSRSEMNVSTLELGDSALYLCASSIWVGQPQHFGDGTRLSIL.

This clonotype was picked up many times. The chain is built from TRBV29-1 and TRBJ2-7; D remains ambiguous. The CDR3 has 13 amino acids. Deletions cut 1 base from V and 4 bases from J, with 11 bases between. Germline CDR1 SQVTM, CDR2 ANQGSEA. CDR3 residues: CSVEGVLGYEQYF. Written as DNA, the CDR3 is TGCAGCGTTGAAGGGGTGTTAGGGTACGAGCAGTACTTC.